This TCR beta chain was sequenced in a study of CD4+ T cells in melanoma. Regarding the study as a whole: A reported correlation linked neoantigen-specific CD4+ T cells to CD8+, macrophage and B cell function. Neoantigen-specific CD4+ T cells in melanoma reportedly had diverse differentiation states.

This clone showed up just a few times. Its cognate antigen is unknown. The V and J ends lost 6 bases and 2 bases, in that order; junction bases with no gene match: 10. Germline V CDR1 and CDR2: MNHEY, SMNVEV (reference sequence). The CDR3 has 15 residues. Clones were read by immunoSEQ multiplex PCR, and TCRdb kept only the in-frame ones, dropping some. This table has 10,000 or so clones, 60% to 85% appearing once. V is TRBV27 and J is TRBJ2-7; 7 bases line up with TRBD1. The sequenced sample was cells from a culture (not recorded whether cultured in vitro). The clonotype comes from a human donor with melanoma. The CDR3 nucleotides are TGTGCCAGCAGCCGATCAGGGGGATCACCCTACGAGCAGTACTTC. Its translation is CASSRSGGSPYEQYF.